This TCR beta chain was sequenced in a study of untreated major depressive disorder (dated by TCRdb to 2016 to 2018). Study-wide context: The study was a cross-sectional case-control comparison of T cell phenotype and TCR repertoire between antidepressant-free major depressive disorder patients and individually matched non-depressed controls. The TCRbeta sequencing followed up on differences in Vbeta 5.1, Vbeta 11 and Vbeta 22 usage that flow cytometry had shown in the whole cohort.

About this clone: No antigen is known for it. No much larger clone is present one base from it, and per-base qualities are unavailable.

The full study reports these points: For the sequencing comparisons, planned one-tailed tests were run on just three Vbeta families that had been chosen in advance. Because of strict matching and exclusion criteria, the study sample was comparatively small, which limits how generalizable the findings are. In every sequenced subject, the top five TRBV05-01 clones were all identified as private clones. Sequencing confirmed higher TRBV05-01 (Vbeta 5.1) usage among CD4+ T cells of depressed patients than controls, with p = 0.040 in a one-tailed test. In the sequencing data, TRBV25-01 and TRBV02-01 usage matched the flow-cytometry pattern but was not statistically significant.

Each depressed patient was matched pairwise with a non-depressed control on sex, age, current smoking status and body mass index. European descent was reported for all participants. Controls had no mood disorder either currently or in their lifetime and had a Quick Inventory of Depressive Symptoms-Self Report score of 5 or lower. Major medical conditions, Axis I/II comorbidities, regular medication or illicit drug use, and drinking over 100 g alcohol a week were all grounds for excluding any participant. From each participant, 25 to 35 ml of peripheral blood was collected into EDTA tubes. Using the BD IMag Human CD4 T Lymphocyte Enrichment Set, CD4+ T cells were purified from thawed PBMCs via magnetic negative selection. Flow cytometry confirmed that the CD4+ enrichment method typically gave around 95% purity. A subgroup of about five case-control pairs, chosen blind to the chemokine receptor expression and flow-cytometric repertoire skewing results, underwent TCRbeta sequencing. All blood samples were drawn in the morning at 8:00 a.m., and PBMCs were separated by Ficoll-Hypaque gradient centrifugation. Until being assayed, PBMCs were kept in liquid nitrogen after cryopreservation by gradual cooling to -80 degrees C.

The germline V gene (reference sequence) gives CDR1 as LNHDA and CDR2 as SQIVND. The junction shows trimming of 8 bases on V and 4 bases on J, plus 18 bases between the germline ends. The CDR3 numbers 15 residues from cysteine through phenylalanine. Of all the DNA, just the CDR3 is kept, 45 bases in frame from base 1. The Qiagen DNeasy Blood and Tissue Kit was used to extract total genomic DNA from the purified CD4+ T cells. Amplification and sequencing of the TCRbeta CDR3 region, as defined according to IMGT, were carried out with immunoSEQ immunosequencing protocols. As for how the authors treated the data: The immunoSEQ service preprocessed the raw sequence data to correct PCR and sequencing errors. The sequence data were imported into the immunoSEQ Analyzer and were further analyzed using VDJtools v1.0.7. The paired Wilcoxon signed-rank test was applied to assess differences between patients and controls. TCRdb limited this immuneACCESS table to in-frame rearrangements with V and J called. A share of clones is missing; checked studies link under half to unresolved V genes, and the rest is unexplained. V and J calls plus clone size are reproduced from that table; the DNA served to infer D and trimming. The sample table records about 22,000 clones; around nine tenths of these occur just once. The top ten hold approximately 0.43% of the sample.

The sample comprised CD4+ T cells from PBMCs. The receptor chain draws on TRBV19 and TRBJ2-1; TRBD2 is a weak D gene call, 6 bases matching. The receptor was isolated from a woman between 35 and 50 years old in good health. CDR3 region: CASVSVRGRYNEQFF. In nucleotides, the sequence is TGTGCCAGTGTATCGGTACGTGGGAGGTACAATGAGCAGTTCTTC.